The 11 T cell receptor beta chains in this list originate from one sample, sequenced in a study of T cell clonality in common variable immunodeficiency. Data came from immunoSEQ multiplex PCR; TCRdb stores just in-frame clones and leaves some out. This set yields fewer than 75,000 clones and no singletons; the top ten hold roughly 1.6%. The specimen sequenced was peripheral blood mononuclear cells. Source of these receptors: a person between 18 and 75 years old in good health.

In this sample, this clone turned up many times. Read data end 3 residues before the CDR3 end; the end is taken from the germline J gene. The chain combines TRBV28 with TRBJ2-7; 9 bases map to TRBD2. CDR1 and CDR2 from the germline V gene are MDHEN and SYDVKM. V lost 6 bases to trimming and J lost 5 bases; unmatched junction nucleotides: 11. This CDR3 is built from 15 residues. This CDR3 is CASSLRGGARDEQYF. CDR3 DNA (partial): TGTGCCAGCAGCTTGCGGGGGGGGGCAAGGGACGAG.

This clone has more than one count but fewer than ten. The read ends 3 residues before the CDR3 terminus; that terminus is restored from the germline J gene. J is TRBJ1-1 and V is TRBV7-9; D unclear. The CDR3 is 13 residues long. CDR1 is SEHNR, CDR2 FQNEAQ, per germline (reference sequence). The covered CDR3 bases are TGTGCCAGCAGCTTGAGAGAATACAATGAG. Translated: CASSLREYNE. The full CDR3 is CASSLREYNEAFF.

This clone was recorded at least ten times. CDR3 bases read: TGTGCCAGTACCCTAGCTGGCAGCCTCTCCTACAATGAG. Encoded protein: CASTLAGSLSYNE. The whole CDR3 sequence is CASTLAGSLSYNEQFF. The V call is TRBV19, the J call TRBJ2-1; perhaps TRBD2 as D (5 bases). Read data end 3 residues before the CDR3 end; the end is taken from the germline J gene. V lost 7 bases and J lost 0, with 16 bases in between. This CDR3 contains 16 residues. The germline CDR1 and CDR2 sequences are LNHDA and SQIVND (reference sequence). The full variable domain, its missing parts supplied by reference TRBV19 and TRBJ2-1, is DGGITQSPKYLFRKEGQNVTLSCEQNLNHDAMYWYRQDPGQGLRLIYYSQIVNDFQKGDIAEGYSVSREKKESFPLTVTSAQKNPTAFYLCASTLAGSLSYNEQFFGPGTRLTVL.

This clone was counted ten times or more. The read gets to within 3 residues of the CDR3 end, and the germline J gene fills in the rest. This sequence joins TRBV10-3 and TRBJ1-6; 9 bases agree with TRBD1. Germline trimming cut 6 bases from V and 7 bases from J; bases unmatched to any gene: 4. CDR3 length: 14 residues. Per the germline V gene, CDR1 is ENHRY and CDR2 is SYGVKD. The CDR3 bases that were read are TGTGCCATCAGACTGGGACAGGGAAATTCACCC. Translating gives CAIRLGQGNSP. The entire CDR3 reads CAIRLGQGNSPLHF.

This clone was recorded many times. The read falls 3 residues short of the CDR3 end, and the missing part is taken from the germline J gene. The rearrangement joins TRBV9 to TRBJ2-1; 14 bases map to TRBD2. This CDR3 is built from 16 residues. Per germline, CDR1 SGDLS and CDR2 YYNGEE. V trimming: 4 bases; J trimming: 6 bases; junction bases outside the gene matches: 6. CDR3 DNA, as far as it was read: TGTGCCAGCAGCCTCCGACTAGCGGGAGGGTCCAATGAG. The encoded protein is CASSLRLAGGSNE. The whole CDR3 reads CASSLRLAGGSNEQFF.

This clone came up many times. The CDR3 end lies 3 residues beyond the end of the read and is filled in from the germline J gene. The chain employs TRBV20-1 and TRBJ2-2; 11 bases align to TRBD1. CDR1 is DFQATT, CDR2 SNEGSKA, per germline (reference sequence). J was trimmed by 0 bases and V by 4 bases; bases with no gene match: 7. This CDR3 comprises 17 residues. The sequenced part of the CDR3 DNA is TGCAGTGCTAAAAGGGACAGGGGGGGGACGAACACCGGGGAG. Residues: CSAKRDRGGTNTGE. The whole CDR3 protein reads CSAKRDRGGTNTGELFF.

This clone has a count of ten or more. The CDR3 end is not reached by the read, which stops 3 residues before it; the germline J gene fills it in. The chain combines TRBV5-1 with TRBJ1-2; 9 bases align to TRBD1. The CDR3 runs to 16 residues. CDR1 is SGHRS, CDR2 YFSETQ, per germline. The part of the CDR3 DNA that was read is TGCGCCAGCAGCTCGCCCCTCAGGGACAGGGTTGAGAGC. Translating it yields CASSSPLRDRVES. The full-length CDR3 reads as CASSSPLRDRVESYTF.

There are many counts of this clone. CDR3 sequence: CSANGLAGQALGDTQYF. The sequenced part of the CDR3 DNA is TGCAGCGCCAACGGACTAGCGGGGCAAGCGTTGGGAGATACG. This sequence joins TRBV29-1 and TRBJ2-3; 12 bases agree with TRBD2. From the germline J gene comes the end of the CDR3, since the read stops 3 residues before it. Per the germline V gene, CDR1 is SQVTM and CDR2 is ANQGSEA. The CDR3 consists of 17 residues. The trim removed 7 bases at V and 5 bases at J, leaving 16 bases unmatched.

In its sample, this clone was seen many times. The read is 3 residues too short to cover the CDR3 end, so that end is filled in from the germline J gene. The gene calls are TRBV7-9 and TRBJ2-3; tentatively, D is TRBD2 (6 bases). The CDR3 contains 15 residues. The germline gives CDR1 SEHNR, CDR2 FQNEAQ (reference sequence). The V end lost 3 bases, the J end lost 4 bases, and 14 bases lay between the germline ends. CDR3 amino acids: CASSFGSPGADTQYF. The CDR3 bases that were read are TGTGCCAGCAGCTTTGGCAGCCCGGGGGCAGATACG.

This clone has a count of ten or more. The CDR3 end lies 3 residues beyond the end of the read and is filled in from the germline J gene. The chain links TRBV5-6 to TRBJ1-2, with D perhaps matching TRBD1 (5 bases). This CDR3 comprises 13 residues. V was cut by 0 bases and J by 2 bases, with 5 bases left in between. The germline CDR1 and CDR2 sequences are SGHDT and YYEEEE. CDR3 in amino acids: CASSLDRNYGYTF. CDR3 DNA (partial): TGTGCCAGCAGCTTGGACAGGAACTATGGC.

This clone was picked up a small number of times. The read stops 3 residues short of the end of the CDR3; the missing end is completed from the germline J gene. The chain links TRBV2 to TRBJ2-1, with unresolved D. V lost 8 bases, J lost 5 bases, and 19 bases lay in between. From germline, CDR1 is SNHLY and CDR2 FYNNEI. This CDR3 has 15 residues. CDR3 sequence reads: CASGPANRWDNEQFF. The DNA read from the CDR3 is TGTGCCAGCGGGCCGGCCAACCGTTGGGACAATGAG.